These 20 T cell receptor beta chains share one sample of origin, sequenced in a study of cytomegalovirus exposure and HLA in healthy donors. PCR primers comprised 60 Vbeta and 13 Jbeta primers. The table came from immunoSEQ multiplex PCR; TCRdb's copy has only in-frame clones and leaves some out. The table includes roughly 170,000 clones, around 80% detected once. Sequencing was carried out using PBMCs. All receptors derive from a woman between 45 and 60 years old in good health and CMV-seropositive.

This chain uses TRBV5-4 with TRBJ2-5; 15 bases are a match to TRBD2. Germline CDR1 reads SGHNT; CDR2 reads YYREEE (reference sequence). The CDR3 covers 17 residues. The ends lost 3 bases at V and 5 bases at J; junction bases unmatched: 8. CDR3 in DNA: TGTGCCAGCAGCTCGGGACTAGCGGGGGGCGGGGTGGAGACCCAGTACTTC. Encoded protein: CASSSGLAGGGVETQYF.

V is TRBV7-6 and J is TRBJ1-1; D possibly corresponds to TRBD1 (5 bases). Per germline, CDR1 SGHVS and CDR2 FNYEAQ. V lost 1 base and J 2 bases, leaving 11 bases between the germline ends. The CDR3 runs 15 residues. Here the CDR3 DNA reads TGTGCCAGCAGCTTAGTTTCCGGGGGAAACACTGAAGCTTTCTTT. Amino acid sequence: CASSLVSGGNTEAFF.

The V call is TRBV5-1, the J call TRBJ2-1; 9 nucleotides match TRBD2. Germline assignment: CDR1 SGHRS and CDR2 YFSETQ. This CDR3 has 15 amino acids. The V segment lost 0 bases and the J segment 9 bases; nucleotides outside the gene matches: 7. CDR3 amino acids: CASSLVAGGPGEQFF. CDR3 sequence (DNA): TGCGCCAGCAGCTTGGTGGCGGGGGGGCCGGGTGAGCAGTTCTTC.

This chain connects TRBV6-6 to TRBJ2-7, with D maybe TRBD1 (5 bases). The CDR3 sequence is 13 residues long. V lost 7 bases to trimming and J lost 6 bases, with 16 bases between them. Germline CDR1 MNHNY, CDR2 SVGAGI (reference sequence). CDR3 amino acids: CASNQDILSEQYF. The CDR3 DNA reads as TGTGCCAGCAACCAGGACATCCTGAGCGAGCAGTACTTC.

There are a few counts of this clone. The rearrangement uses TRBV28 and TRBJ1-3, with 10 bases matching TRBD1. This CDR3 is built from 18 residues. Per the germline V gene, CDR1 is MDHEN and CDR2 is SYDVKM. J was trimmed by 0 bases and V by 6 bases; bases with no gene match: 11. The CDR3 DNA follows: TGTGCCAGCAGCCATCTTCCGGGACAGGGGACCTCTGGAAACACCATATATTTT. Its translation is CASSHLPGQGTSGNTIYF.

V usage is TRBV7-3 and J usage is TRBJ2-7; 8 bases agree with TRBD1. The length of the CDR3 is 12 residues. V shed 5 bases and J 6 bases; nucleotides not matched to a gene: 3. The V gene's germline CDR1 is SGHTA and CDR2 FQGTGA. The CDR3: CASSTTGGEQYF. In DNA, the CDR3 is TGTGCCAGCAGCACCACAGGGGGCGAGCAGTACTTC. Looking up the rest from reference TRBV7-3 and TRBJ2-7 gives the full variable domain: GAGVSQTPSNKVTEKGKYVELRCDPISGHTALYWYRQSLGQGPEFLIYFQGTGAADDSGLPNDRFFAVRPEGSVSTLKIQRTERGDSAVYLCASSTTGGEQYFGPGTRLTVT.

Of note for this clone: A junction boundary mismatches the germline segment, possibly from a read error. The rearrangement links TRBV9 to TRBJ2-1; weak D call: TRBD2 (6 bases). The CDR3 is 14 amino acids. Germline V gives CDR1 SGDLS, CDR2 YYNGEE. CDR3 coding DNA: TGTGCCAGCAGCTTCACCTCGGGGGACTCCCGGATGGTCTTC. This encodes CASSFTSGDSRMVF.

The chain couples TRBV13 to TRBJ1-6; 9 bases match TRBD1. CDR1 is PRHDT and CDR2 is FYEKMQ in the germline V gene (reference sequence). The CDR3 runs 14 residues. V trimming: 7 bases; J trimming: 7 bases; junction bases outside the gene matches: 5. CDR3 sequence: CASNDRGYNSPLHF. CDR3 coding DNA: TGTGCCAGCAATGACAGGGGGTACAATTCACCCCTCCACTTT.

The genes are TRBV7-2 and TRBJ1-5; D possibly corresponds to TRBD1 (5 bases). Germline assignment: CDR1 SGHTA and CDR2 FQGNSA. The CDR3 covers 14 residues. Trimming took off 1 base at V and 7 bases at J, with 11 bases between the two ends. The CDR3 sequence: CASSLGRAGQPQHF. In DNA form, the CDR3 reads TGTGCCAGCAGCTTAGGCAGGGCTGGGCAGCCCCAGCATTTT.

CDR3 sequence: CASSVAAGNNEKLFF. DNA of the CDR3: TGTGCCAGCAGCGTAGCGGCAGGGAACAATGAAAAACTGTTTTTT. V is TRBV9 and J is TRBJ1-4; D is perhaps TRBD1 (5 bases). V lost 0 bases and J 5 bases, leaving 11 bases between the germline ends. Germline V gene lookup returns CDR1 SGDLS and CDR2 YYNGEE. The CDR3 loop spans 15 amino acids.

This clone was observed a handful of times. The chain links TRBV5-1 to TRBJ2-7; D may be TRBD2 (7 bases). The V gene lost 5 bases and the J gene lost 3 bases, with 21 bases spanning the gap. CDR3 length equals 16 residues. The germline V gene encodes CDR1 SGHRS and CDR2 YFSETQ. CDR3 sequence (DNA): TGCGCCAGCAGTTTTGAGGGGGGGGCCAGCTTCTACGAGCAGTACTTC. Residues: CASSFEGGASFYEQYF.

V is TRBV7-2 and J is TRBJ2-3; maybe TRBD2 (5 bases). V was shortened by 7 bases and J by 6 bases, with 14 bases between the two germline ends. The germline V gene has CDR1 SGHTA and CDR2 FQGNSA. This CDR3 comprises 13 residues. CDR3 in DNA: TGTGCCAGCACCGGGGTTGCCGCGGATACGCAGTATTTT. Translation: CASTGVAADTQYF.

This clone is a singleton in its sample. This chain uses TRBV30 with TRBJ1-2, with D unclear. Between the trimmed V and J ends, which lost 2 bases and 4 bases, there was a span of 32 bases. This CDR3 has 20 amino acids. Germline loops: CDR1 GTSNPN, CDR2 SVGIG (reference sequence). The chain's CDR3 is CAWSWRQTFRSAGPRYGYTF. The CDR3 nucleotides are TGTGCCTGGAGTTGGAGGCAAACCTTCAGATCGGCAGGACCTCGCTATGGCTACACCTTC.

The V gene is TRBV18, the J gene TRBJ1-3, with D unclear. Germline CDR1 reads KGHSH; CDR2 reads LQKENI. V was cut by 3 bases and J by 0 bases, with 6 bases left in between. The CDR3 loop spans 14 amino acids. In nucleotides, the CDR3 is TGTGCCAGCTCACCCGTAGACTCTGGAAACACCATATATTTT. Translation gives CASSPVDSGNTIYF.

This clone was counted only a few times. V is TRBV6-5 and J is TRBJ1-2; 7 bases agree with TRBD1. Germline V gives CDR1 MNHEY, CDR2 SVGAGI. The ends lost 10 bases at V and 2 bases at J; junction bases unmatched: 7. The CDR3 has 13 residues. The CDR3: CAINPGQNYGYTF. For the CDR3, the DNA is TGTGCCATCAACCCGGGACAGAACTATGGCTACACCTTC.

This clone turned up a few times. The CDR3 DNA follows: TGCGCCAGCAGCCACTCCGGAGGCAGGAGCTCCTACGAGCAGTACTTC. Translating gives CASSHSGGRSSYEQYF. The chain recombines TRBV5-1 with TRBJ2-7; the D gene is possibly TRBD2 (5 bases). The length of the CDR3 is 16 residues. Between the trimmed V and J ends, which lost 4 bases and 0 bases, there was a span of 17 bases. The germline V gene encodes CDR1 SGHRS and CDR2 YFSETQ.

This sequence joins TRBV4-2 and TRBJ2-5, with D possibly matching TRBD2 (5 bases). CDR1 LGHNA and CDR2 YNFKEQ come from the germline V gene. This CDR3 spans 16 amino acids. Trimming pared 1 base from V and 5 bases from J, leaving 17 bases between. CDR3 in amino acids: CASSQVQGLPGETQYF. DNA for the CDR3: TGTGCCAGCAGCCAAGTACAAGGACTCCCGGGGGAGACCCAGTACTTC.

This chain connects TRBV5-6 to TRBJ2-7, with TRBD1 as a possible D gene (6 bases). V shed 3 bases and J shed 8 bases, with 21 bases lying between them. This CDR3 is 15 amino acids long. In germline, CDR1 is SGHDT, CDR2 YYEEEE. The CDR3 loop is CASSSRQAPGVKQYF. The CDR3 bases are TGTGCCAGCAGCTCCAGACAGGCCCCCGGCGTCAAGCAGTACTTC.

The genes are TRBV6-1 and TRBJ2-3, with 7 bases aligning to TRBD2. CDR1 and CDR2 from the germline V gene are MNHNS and SASEGT. The V and J ends lost 4 bases and 1 base, in that order; junction bases with no gene match: 8. CDR3 size: 16 residues. Written as DNA, the CDR3 is TGTGCCAGCAGTGTCTCCCCGGCGGGGGGCACAGATACGCAGTATTTT. Its translation: CASSVSPAGGTDTQYF.

The chain carries TRBV6-5 and TRBJ2-1; D uncertain. This CDR3 is built from 13 residues. In germline, CDR1 is MNHEY, CDR2 SVGAGI. With 3 bases removed from V and 8 bases from J, the gap between germline ends came to 11 bases. The CDR3, as DNA: TGTGCCAGCAGTTATGGGCCGTACGATGAGCAGTTCTTC. This translates into CASSYGPYDEQFF.